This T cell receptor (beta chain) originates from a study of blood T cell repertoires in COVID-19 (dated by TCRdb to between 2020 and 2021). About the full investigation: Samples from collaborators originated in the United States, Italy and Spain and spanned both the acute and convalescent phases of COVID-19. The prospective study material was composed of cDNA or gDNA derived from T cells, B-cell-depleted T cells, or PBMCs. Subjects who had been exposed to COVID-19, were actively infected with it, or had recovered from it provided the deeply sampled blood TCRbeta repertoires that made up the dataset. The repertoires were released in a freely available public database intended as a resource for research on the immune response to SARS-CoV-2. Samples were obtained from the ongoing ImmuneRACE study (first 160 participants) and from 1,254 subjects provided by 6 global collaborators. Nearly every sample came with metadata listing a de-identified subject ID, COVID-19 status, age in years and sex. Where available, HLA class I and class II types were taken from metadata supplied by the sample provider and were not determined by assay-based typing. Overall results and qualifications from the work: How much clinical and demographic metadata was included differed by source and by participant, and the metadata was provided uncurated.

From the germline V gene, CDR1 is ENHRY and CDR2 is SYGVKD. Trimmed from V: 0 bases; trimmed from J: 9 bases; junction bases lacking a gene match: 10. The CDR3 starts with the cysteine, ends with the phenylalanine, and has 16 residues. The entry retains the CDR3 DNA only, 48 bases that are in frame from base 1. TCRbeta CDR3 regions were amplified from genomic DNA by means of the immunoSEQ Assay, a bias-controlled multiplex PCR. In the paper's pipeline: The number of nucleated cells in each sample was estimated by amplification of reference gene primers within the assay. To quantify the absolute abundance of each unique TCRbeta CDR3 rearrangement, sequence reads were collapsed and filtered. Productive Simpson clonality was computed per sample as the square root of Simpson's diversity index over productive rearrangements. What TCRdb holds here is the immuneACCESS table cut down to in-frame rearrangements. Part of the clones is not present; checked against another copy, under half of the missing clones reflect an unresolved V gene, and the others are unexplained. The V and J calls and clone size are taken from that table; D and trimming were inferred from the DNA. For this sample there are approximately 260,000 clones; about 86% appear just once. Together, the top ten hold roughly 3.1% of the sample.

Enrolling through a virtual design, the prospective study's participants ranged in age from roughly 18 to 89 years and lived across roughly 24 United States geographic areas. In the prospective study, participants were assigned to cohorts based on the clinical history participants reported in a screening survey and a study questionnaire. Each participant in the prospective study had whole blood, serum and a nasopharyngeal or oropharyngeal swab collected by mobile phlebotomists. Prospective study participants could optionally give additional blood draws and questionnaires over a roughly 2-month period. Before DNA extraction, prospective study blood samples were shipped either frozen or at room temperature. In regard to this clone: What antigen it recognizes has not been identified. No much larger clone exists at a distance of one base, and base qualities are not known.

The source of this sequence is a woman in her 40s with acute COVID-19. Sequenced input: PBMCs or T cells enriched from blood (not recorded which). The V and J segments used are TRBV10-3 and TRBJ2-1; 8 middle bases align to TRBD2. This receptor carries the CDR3 CAISESGGLVGGEQFF. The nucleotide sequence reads TGTGCCATCAGTGAGTCGGGGGGACTAGTTGGCGGTGAGCAGTTCTTC.